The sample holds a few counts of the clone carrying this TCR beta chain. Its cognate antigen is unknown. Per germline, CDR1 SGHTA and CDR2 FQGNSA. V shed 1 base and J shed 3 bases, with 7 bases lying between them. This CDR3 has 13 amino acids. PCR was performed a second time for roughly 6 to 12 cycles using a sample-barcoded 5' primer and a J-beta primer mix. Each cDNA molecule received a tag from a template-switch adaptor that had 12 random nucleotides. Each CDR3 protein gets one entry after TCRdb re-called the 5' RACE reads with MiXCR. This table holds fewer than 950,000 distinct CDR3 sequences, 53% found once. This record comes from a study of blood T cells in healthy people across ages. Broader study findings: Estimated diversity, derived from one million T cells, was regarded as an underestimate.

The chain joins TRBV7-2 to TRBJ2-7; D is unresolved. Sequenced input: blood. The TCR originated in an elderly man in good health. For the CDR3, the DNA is TGTGCCAGCAGCTTAGTTCCGAGCTACGAGCAGTACTTC. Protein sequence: CASSLVPSYEQYF.